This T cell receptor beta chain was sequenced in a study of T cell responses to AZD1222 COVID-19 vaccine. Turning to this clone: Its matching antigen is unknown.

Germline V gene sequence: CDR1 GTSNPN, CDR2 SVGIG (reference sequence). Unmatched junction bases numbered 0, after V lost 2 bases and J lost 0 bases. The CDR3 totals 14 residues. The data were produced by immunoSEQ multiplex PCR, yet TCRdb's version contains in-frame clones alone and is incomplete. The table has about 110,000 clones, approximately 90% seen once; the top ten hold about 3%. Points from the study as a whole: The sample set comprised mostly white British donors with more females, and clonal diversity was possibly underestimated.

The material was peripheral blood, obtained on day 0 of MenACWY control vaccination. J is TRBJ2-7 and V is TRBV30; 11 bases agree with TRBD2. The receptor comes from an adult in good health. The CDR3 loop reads CAWSLAGGSYEQYF. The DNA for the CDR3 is TGTGCCTGGAGTCTAGCGGGGGGCTCCTACGAGCAGTACTTC.